Included here is one T cell receptor beta chain sequence, with context. The target antigen is unknown. The germline CDR1 and CDR2 sequences are LNHDA and SQIVND (reference sequence). The CDR3 sequence is 15 residues long. The V end was cut by 5 bases, the J end by 8 bases, with 19 bases between. This record belongs to a study of cytomegalovirus exposure and HLA in healthy donors. The PCR contained 60 Vbeta and 13 Jbeta primers. The data were produced by immunoSEQ multiplex PCR, yet TCRdb's version contains in-frame clones alone and is incomplete. The table lists some 150,000 clones, 80% to 85% of them singletons. The study's findings and limits: The later analysis indicated that the majority of CMV-associated TCR beta chains appeared HLA-restricted. What a later analysis showed was that several of the most significant clusters appeared linked to common viral pathogens. When a later analysis was performed, an Asian-associated ancestry cluster reportedly had fewer N-insertions than the approximately 680-donor mean.

This chain links TRBV19 with TRBJ1-5, with D possibly TRBD1 on 5 matching bases. The source of this sequence is a young woman in good health and CMV-seronegative. Sequences were obtained from PBMCs. The CDR3 sequence: CASSPNRQGFKPQHF. Written as DNA, the CDR3 is TGTGCCAGTAGTCCCAACCGCCAGGGTTTTAAGCCCCAGCATTTT.